A selection of T cell receptor beta chains follows, all from one sample in a study of identical twins. TCRdb independently ran MiXCR on the 5' RACE reads; one entry per CDR3 protein. The sample gives 1.5 million to 2 million distinct CDR3 sequences, about 32% of which show up once; more than 0.25% is in the top ten. The sample taken for sequencing was cord blood. The receptors stem from a newborn girl in good health. Each CDR3 is given with its conserved first and last residue. D genes are given only for firm matches. Clone size is given for some rows only: seen once, a few or many times, or a class if the clone is expanded.

j_gene: TRBJ2-7
d_gene: TRBD2
v_gene: TRBV20-1
abundance: once
CDR3aa: CSASHRGGSAYNEQYF
CDR3nt: TGCAGTGCTAGTCACCGAGGCGGGAGCGCTTACAATGAGCAGTACTTC

j_gene: TRBJ2-2
d_gene: NA
v_gene: TRBV5-6
abundance: once
CDR3aa: CASSLYLRRRTGELFF
CDR3nt: TGTGCCAGCAGCTTGTATCTGCGGAGACGAACCGGGGAGCTGTTTTTT

j_gene: TRBJ2-1
d_gene: NA
v_gene: TRBV29-1
abundance: few
CDR3aa: CSVQSRDSMYNEQFF
CDR3nt: TGCAGCGTTCAATCCAGGGACTCCATGTACAATGAGCAGTTCTTC

j_gene: TRBJ2-1
d_gene: NA
v_gene: TRBV5-1
abundance: NA
CDR3aa: CASSLNGSYNEQFF
CDR3nt: TGCGCCAGCAGCTTGAACGGGAGTTACAATGAGCAGTTCTTC

j_gene: TRBJ1-4
d_gene: NA
v_gene: TRBV7-2
abundance: many
CDR3aa: CASSLHGSEKLFF
CDR3nt: TGTGCCAGCAGCTTACATGGCTCTGAAAAACTGTTTTTT

j_gene: TRBJ1-1
d_gene: NA
v_gene: TRBV20-1
abundance: NA
CDR3aa: CSARGGEHTEAFF
CDR3nt: TGCAGTGCTAGAGGCGGAGAACACACTGAAGCTTTCTTT

j_gene: TRBJ1-6
d_gene: NA
v_gene: TRBV14
abundance: NA
CDR3aa: CASSQDVSGYNSPLHF
CDR3nt: TGTGCCAGCAGCCAAGATGTATCGGGTTATAATTCACCCCTCCACTTT

j_gene: TRBJ2-7
d_gene: NA
v_gene: TRBV6-5
abundance: NA
CDR3aa: CASSYVALSSYEQYF
CDR3nt: TGTGCCAGCAGTTACGTCGCCCTGAGCTCCTACGAGCAGTACTTC

j_gene: TRBJ2-7
d_gene: TRBD1
v_gene: TRBV6-1
abundance: few
CDR3aa: CASSEGDRGPYEQYF
CDR3nt: TGTGCCAGCAGTGAAGGGGACAGGGGCCCCTACGAGCAGTACTTC

j_gene: TRBJ1-2
d_gene: NA
v_gene: TRBV29-1
abundance: many
CDR3aa: CSVRDGYTF
CDR3nt: TGCAGCGTACGAGATGGCTACACCTTC

j_gene: TRBJ1-6
d_gene: TRBD1
v_gene: TRBV5-1
abundance: NA
CDR3aa: CASSLAGGENSPLHF
CDR3nt: TGCGCCAGCAGCTTGGCAGGGGGGGAAAATTCACCCCTCCACTTT

j_gene: TRBJ2-7
d_gene: TRBD1
v_gene: TRBV5-1
abundance: few
CDR3aa: CASSPTPRQGILSYEQYF
CDR3nt: TGCGCCAGCAGCCCCACGCCGAGACAGGGGATTTTGTCCTACGAGCAGTACTTC

j_gene: TRBJ1-5
d_gene: NA
v_gene: TRBV10-2
abundance: NA
CDR3aa: CASSEYLGGKPQHF
CDR3nt: TGCGCCAGCAGTGAGTATTTAGGAGGCAAGCCCCAGCATTTT

j_gene: TRBJ2-7
d_gene: TRBD1
v_gene: TRBV24-1
abundance: NA
CDR3aa: CATSDYPGQGRTYEQYF
CDR3nt: TGTGCCACCAGTGATTATCCGGGACAGGGGAGGACCTACGAGCAGTACTTC

j_gene: TRBJ1-4
d_gene: NA
v_gene: TRBV7-9
abundance: few
CDR3aa: CASSPTGREKLFF
CDR3nt: TGTGCCAGCAGCCCGACCGGACGTGAAAAACTGTTTTTT

j_gene: TRBJ1-1
d_gene: NA
v_gene: TRBV20-1
abundance: NA
CDR3aa: CSARDLDTEAFF
CDR3nt: TGCAGTGCTAGAGATTTGGACACTGAAGCTTTCTTT

j_gene: TRBJ2-3
d_gene: NA
v_gene: TRBV5-1
abundance: NA
CDR3aa: CASSWAGTSTDTQYF
CDR3nt: TGCGCCAGCAGCTGGGCGGGGACTAGCACAGATACGCAGTATTTT

j_gene: TRBJ2-5
d_gene: NA
v_gene: TRBV2
abundance: NA
CDR3aa: CASSVPQTTYQETQYF
CDR3nt: TGTGCCAGCAGTGTCCCCCAGACAACGTACCAAGAGACCCAGTACTTC

j_gene: TRBJ2-3
d_gene: TRBD2
v_gene: TRBV5-1
abundance: few
CDR3aa: CASSPRSSGTSTDTQYF
CDR3nt: TGCGCCAGCAGCCCACGGAGTAGCGGGACTAGCACAGATACGCAGTATTTT

j_gene: TRBJ2-7
d_gene: TRBD2
v_gene: TRBV6-5
abundance: NA
CDR3aa: CASNRLAYNEQYF
CDR3nt: TGTGCCAGCAACCGACTAGCCTACAATGAGCAGTACTTC

j_gene: TRBJ2-1
d_gene: NA
v_gene: TRBV29-1
abundance: many
CDR3aa: CSVDSKGAYNEQFF
CDR3nt: TGCAGCGTGGACAGTAAGGGGGCCTACAATGAGCAGTTCTTC

j_gene: TRBJ2-7
d_gene: NA
v_gene: TRBV20-1
abundance: NA
CDR3aa: CSARDLGGSSYEQYF
CDR3nt: TGCAGTGCTAGAGATCTGGGGGGAAGCTCCTACGAGCAGTACTTC

j_gene: TRBJ2-1
d_gene: NA
v_gene: TRBV9
abundance: NA
CDR3aa: CASSVGGYPSYNEQFF
CDR3nt: TGTGCCAGCAGCGTAGGGGGCTACCCCTCCTACAATGAGCAGTTCTTC

j_gene: TRBJ2-7
d_gene: TRBD2
v_gene: TRBV10-1
abundance: NA
CDR3aa: CASSRSGDSYEQYF
CDR3nt: TGCGCCAGCAGTCGCAGCGGGGACTCCTACGAGCAGTACTTC

j_gene: TRBJ2-7
d_gene: TRBD2
v_gene: TRBV5-1
abundance: few
CDR3aa: CASSLNPSGSMAYEQYF
CDR3nt: TGCGCCAGCAGCTTGAATCCTAGCGGGAGTATGGCCTACGAGCAGTACTTC

j_gene: TRBJ1-2
d_gene: NA
v_gene: TRBV29-1
abundance: NA
CDR3aa: CSAAEGLPYGYTF
CDR3nt: TGCAGCGCGGCTGAGGGTCTTCCCTATGGCTACACCTTC

j_gene: TRBJ2-1
d_gene: NA
v_gene: TRBV5-1
abundance: NA
CDR3aa: CASRDNSYEQFF
CDR3nt: TGCGCCAGCCGGGACAACTCCTACGAGCAGTTCTTC

j_gene: TRBJ2-7
d_gene: NA
v_gene: TRBV6-2/TRBV6-3
abundance: few
CDR3aa: CASSYVLRFISYEQYF
CDR3nt: TGTGCCAGCAGTTATGTTCTAAGGTTTATCTCCTACGAGCAGTACTTC

j_gene: TRBJ2-1
d_gene: TRBD2
v_gene: TRBV28
abundance: NA
CDR3aa: CASSLLGTSGRDEQFF
CDR3nt: TGTGCCAGCAGTTTATTGGGGACTAGCGGGAGGGATGAGCAGTTCTTC

j_gene: TRBJ2-1
d_gene: TRBD2
v_gene: TRBV10-3
abundance: NA
CDR3aa: CAIRPTSGRVGDEQFF
CDR3nt: TGTGCCATCAGGCCGACTAGCGGGAGGGTAGGCGATGAGCAGTTCTTC

j_gene: TRBJ1-1
d_gene: NA
v_gene: TRBV7-9
abundance: NA
CDR3aa: CASSLVAAENTEAFF
CDR3nt: TGTGCCAGCAGCTTAGTCGCTGCGGAGAACACTGAAGCTTTCTTT

j_gene: TRBJ2-3
d_gene: NA
v_gene: TRBV29-1
abundance: many
CDR3aa: CSALRRQVGDTQYF
CDR3nt: TGCAGCGCCCTAAGGCGGCAGGTAGGAGATACGCAGTATTTT

j_gene: TRBJ1-5
d_gene: NA
v_gene: TRBV7-9
abundance: NA
CDR3aa: CASSSRTAGNQPQHF
CDR3nt: TGTGCCAGCAGTTCCAGGACAGCTGGCAATCAGCCCCAGCATTTT

j_gene: TRBJ2-1
d_gene: NA
v_gene: TRBV10-3
abundance: few
CDR3aa: CAISYINEQFF
CDR3nt: TGTGCCATCAGCTATATCAATGAGCAGTTCTTC

j_gene: TRBJ2-5
d_gene: TRBD2
v_gene: TRBV20-1
abundance: few
CDR3aa: CSASDPREGTQYF
CDR3nt: TGCAGTGCTAGTGATCCTAGGGAGGGGACCCAGTACTTC

j_gene: TRBJ1-2
d_gene: NA
v_gene: TRBV20-1
abundance: few
CDR3aa: CSARWPAGYTF
CDR3nt: TGCAGTGCTAGGTGGCCTGCTGGCTACACCTTC

j_gene: TRBJ2-1
d_gene: NA
v_gene: TRBV18
abundance: once
CDR3aa: CASSSDSFNEQFF
CDR3nt: TGTGCCAGCTCATCGGACTCCTTCAATGAGCAGTTCTTC

j_gene: TRBJ2-1
d_gene: NA
v_gene: TRBV5-1
abundance: many
CDR3aa: CASSLDARYNEQFF
CDR3nt: TGCGCCAGCAGCTTGGATGCCCGTTACAATGAGCAGTTCTTC

j_gene: TRBJ2-1
d_gene: NA
v_gene: TRBV6-5
abundance: few
CDR3aa: CASSYSGNHEQFF
CDR3nt: TGTGCCAGCAGTTACTCAGGGAACCATGAGCAGTTCTTC

j_gene: TRBJ2-2
d_gene: NA
v_gene: TRBV29-1
abundance: NA
CDR3aa: CSAWLFNTGELFF
CDR3nt: TGCAGCGCTTGGTTATTCAACACCGGGGAGCTGTTTTTT

j_gene: TRBJ2-3
d_gene: NA
v_gene: TRBV4-1
abundance: once
CDR3aa: CAGSAPGYHTDTQYF
CDR3nt: TGCGCCGGCAGCGCCCCAGGGTACCACACAGATACGCAGTATTTT

j_gene: TRBJ2-1
d_gene: NA
v_gene: TRBV20-1
abundance: NA
CDR3aa: CSAPRPNEQFF
CDR3nt: TGCAGTGCCCCGCGGCCCAATGAGCAGTTCTTC

j_gene: TRBJ2-7
d_gene: NA
v_gene: TRBV20-1
abundance: few
CDR3aa: CSAIHRERSYEQYF
CDR3nt: TGCAGTGCCATTCACAGGGAGCGGTCCTACGAGCAGTACTTC

j_gene: TRBJ2-3
d_gene: NA
v_gene: TRBV12-3/TRBV12-4
abundance: few
CDR3aa: CASSLAEDPFSTQYF
CDR3nt: TGTGCCAGCAGTTTAGCAGAGGACCCTTTCTCTACGCAGTATTTT

j_gene: TRBJ2-5
d_gene: NA
v_gene: TRBV6-1
abundance: NA
CDR3aa: CASSEVVRTGRETQYF
CDR3nt: TGTGCCAGCAGTGAAGTGGTCAGGACTGGCCGGGAGACCCAGTACTTC

j_gene: TRBJ2-1
d_gene: TRBD2
v_gene: TRBV7-9
abundance: NA
CDR3aa: CASSPRTSAVLILHNEQFF
CDR3nt: TGTGCCAGCAGCCCTAGGACTAGCGCGGTACTCATTCTACATAATGAGCAGTTCTTC

j_gene: TRBJ2-1
d_gene: TRBD1
v_gene: TRBV9
abundance: few
CDR3aa: CASSPRDRDYNEQFF
CDR3nt: TGTGCCAGCAGCCCCCGGGACAGGGACTACAATGAGCAGTTCTTC

j_gene: TRBJ1-5
d_gene: NA
v_gene: TRBV4-1
abundance: few
CDR3aa: CASSQAGGPPQHF
CDR3nt: TGCGCCAGCAGCCAAGCCGGGGGGCCGCCCCAGCATTTT